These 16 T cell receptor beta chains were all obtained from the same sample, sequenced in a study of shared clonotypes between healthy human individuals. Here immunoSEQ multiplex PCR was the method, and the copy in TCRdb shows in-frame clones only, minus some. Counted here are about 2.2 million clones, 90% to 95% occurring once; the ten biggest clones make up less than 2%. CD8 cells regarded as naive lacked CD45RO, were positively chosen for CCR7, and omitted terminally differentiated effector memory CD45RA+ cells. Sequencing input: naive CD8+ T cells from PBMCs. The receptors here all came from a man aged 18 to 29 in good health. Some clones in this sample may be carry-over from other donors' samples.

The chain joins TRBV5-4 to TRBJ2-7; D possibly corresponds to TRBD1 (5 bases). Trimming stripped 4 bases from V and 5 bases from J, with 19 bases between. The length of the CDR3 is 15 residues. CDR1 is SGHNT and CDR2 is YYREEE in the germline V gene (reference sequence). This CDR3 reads CASSHLGQGNDEQYF. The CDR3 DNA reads TGTGCCAGCAGCCACCTCGGGCAGGGTAACGACGAGCAGTACTTC.

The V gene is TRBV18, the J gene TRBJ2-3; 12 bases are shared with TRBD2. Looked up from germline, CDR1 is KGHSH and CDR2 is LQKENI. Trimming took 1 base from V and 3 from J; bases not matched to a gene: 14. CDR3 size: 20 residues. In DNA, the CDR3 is TGTGCCAGCTCACCACAGTTCCTGACTAGCGGGAGCGGTAGAACAGATACGCAGTATTTT. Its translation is CASSPQFLTSGSGRTDTQYF.

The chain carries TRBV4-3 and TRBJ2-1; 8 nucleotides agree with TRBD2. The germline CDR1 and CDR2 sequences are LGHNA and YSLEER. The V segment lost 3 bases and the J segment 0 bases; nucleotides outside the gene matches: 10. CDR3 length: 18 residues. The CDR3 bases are TGCGCCAGCAGCCACGACGGGAACGGGAGGGGCTCCTACAATGAGCAGTTCTTC. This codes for CASSHDGNGRGSYNEQFF.

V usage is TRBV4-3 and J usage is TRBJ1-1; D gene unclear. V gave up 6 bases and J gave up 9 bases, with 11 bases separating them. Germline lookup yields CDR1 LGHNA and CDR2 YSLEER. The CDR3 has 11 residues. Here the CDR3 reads CASRRGEQAFF. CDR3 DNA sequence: TGCGCCAGCAGGCGCGGGGAACAAGCTTTCTTT.

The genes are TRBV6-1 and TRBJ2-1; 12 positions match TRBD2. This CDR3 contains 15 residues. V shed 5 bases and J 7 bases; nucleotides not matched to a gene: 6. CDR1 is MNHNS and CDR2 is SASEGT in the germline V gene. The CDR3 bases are TGTGCCAGCAGTTTTGGACTAGCGGGATTGAATGAGCAGTTCTTC. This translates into CASSFGLAGLNEQFF.

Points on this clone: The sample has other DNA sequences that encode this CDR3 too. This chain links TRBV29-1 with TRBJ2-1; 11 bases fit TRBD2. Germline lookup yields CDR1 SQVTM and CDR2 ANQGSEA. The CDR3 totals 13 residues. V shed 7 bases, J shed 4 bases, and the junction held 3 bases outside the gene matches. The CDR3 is CSGGTSGYNEQFF. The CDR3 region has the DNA TGCAGCGGAGGGACTAGCGGATACAATGAGCAGTTCTTC.

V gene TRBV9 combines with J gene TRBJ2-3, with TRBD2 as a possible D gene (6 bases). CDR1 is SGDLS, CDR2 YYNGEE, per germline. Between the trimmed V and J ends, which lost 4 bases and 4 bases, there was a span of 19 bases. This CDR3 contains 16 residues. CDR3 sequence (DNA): TGTGCCAGCAGCCCCCGACTAGTTCCCCCAGCAGATACGCAGTATTTT. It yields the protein CASSPRLVPPADTQYF.

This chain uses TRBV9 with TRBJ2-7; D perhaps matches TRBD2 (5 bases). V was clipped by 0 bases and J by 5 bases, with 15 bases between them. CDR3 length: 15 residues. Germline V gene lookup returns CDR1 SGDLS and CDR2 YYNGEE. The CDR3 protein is CASSVGSGWAHEQYF. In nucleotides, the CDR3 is TGTGCCAGCAGCGTAGGATCGGGATGGGCGCACGAGCAGTACTTC. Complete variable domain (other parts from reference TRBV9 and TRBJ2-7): DSGVTQTPKHLITATGQRVTLRCSPRSGDLSVYWYQQSLDQGLQFLIQYYNGEERAKGNILERFSAQQFPDLHSELNLSSLELGDSALYFCASSVGSGWAHEQYFGPGTRLTVT.

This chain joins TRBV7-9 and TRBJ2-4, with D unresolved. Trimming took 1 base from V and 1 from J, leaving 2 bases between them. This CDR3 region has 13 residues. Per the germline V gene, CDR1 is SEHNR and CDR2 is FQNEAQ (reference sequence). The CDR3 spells CASSLVAKNIQYF. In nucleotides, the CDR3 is TGTGCCAGCAGCTTAGTGGCCAAAAACATTCAGTACTTC. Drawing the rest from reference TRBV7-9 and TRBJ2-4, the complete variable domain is DTGVSQNPRHKITKRGQNVTFRCDPISEHNRLYWYRQTLGQGPEFLTYFQNEAQLEKSRLLSDRFSAERPKGSFSTLEIQRTEQGDSAMYLCASSLVAKNIQYFGAGTRLSVL.

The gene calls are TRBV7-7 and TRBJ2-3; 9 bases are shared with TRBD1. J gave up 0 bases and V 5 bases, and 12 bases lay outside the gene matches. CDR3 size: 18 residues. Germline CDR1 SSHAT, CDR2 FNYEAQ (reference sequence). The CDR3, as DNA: TGTGCCAGCAGCCGATTGATATCCGGGACAGGGAGCACAGATACGCAGTATTTT. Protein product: CASSRLISGTGSTDTQYF.

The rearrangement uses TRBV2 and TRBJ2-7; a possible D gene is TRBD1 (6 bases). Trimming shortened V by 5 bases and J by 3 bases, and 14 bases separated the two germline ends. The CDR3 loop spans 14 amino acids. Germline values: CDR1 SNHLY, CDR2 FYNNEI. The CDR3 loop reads CASSPDRQHYEQYF. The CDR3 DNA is TGTGCCAGCAGTCCAGACAGGCAACACTACGAGCAGTACTTC.

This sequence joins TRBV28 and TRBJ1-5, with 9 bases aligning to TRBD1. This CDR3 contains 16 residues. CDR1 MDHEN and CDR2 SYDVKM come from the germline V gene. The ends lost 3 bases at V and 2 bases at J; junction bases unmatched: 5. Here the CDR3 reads CASSLGTGLGNQPQHF. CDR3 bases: TGTGCCAGCAGTTTGGGGACAGGGTTGGGCAATCAGCCCCAGCATTTT.

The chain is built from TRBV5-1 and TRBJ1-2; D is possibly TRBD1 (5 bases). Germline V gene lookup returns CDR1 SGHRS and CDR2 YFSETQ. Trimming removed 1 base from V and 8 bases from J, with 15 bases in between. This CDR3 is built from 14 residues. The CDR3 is CASSLYDSSPGYTF. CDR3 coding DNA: TGCGCCAGCAGCTTGTATGACAGCTCTCCCGGCTACACCTTC.

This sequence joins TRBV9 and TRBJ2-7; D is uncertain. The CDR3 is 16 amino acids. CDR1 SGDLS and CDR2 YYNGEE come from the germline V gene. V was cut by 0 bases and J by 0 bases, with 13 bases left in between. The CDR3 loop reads CASSVDGPRPSYEQYF. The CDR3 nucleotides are TGTGCCAGCAGCGTAGATGGTCCCCGTCCCTCCTACGAGCAGTACTTC.

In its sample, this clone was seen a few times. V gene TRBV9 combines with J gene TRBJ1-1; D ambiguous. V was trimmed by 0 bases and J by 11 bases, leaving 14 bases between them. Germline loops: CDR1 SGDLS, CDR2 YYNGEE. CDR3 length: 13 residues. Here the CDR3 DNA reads TGTGCCAGCAGCGTAGCTCACGGAGGGAGGGCTTTCTTT. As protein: CASSVAHGGRAFF.

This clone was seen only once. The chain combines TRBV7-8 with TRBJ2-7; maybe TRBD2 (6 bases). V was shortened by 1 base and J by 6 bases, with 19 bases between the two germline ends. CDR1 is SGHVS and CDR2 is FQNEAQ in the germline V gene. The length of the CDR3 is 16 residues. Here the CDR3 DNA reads TGTGCCAGCAGCTTAGAGGGGACCGGCGGGATCCGCGAGCAGTACTTC. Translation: CASSLEGTGGIREQYF. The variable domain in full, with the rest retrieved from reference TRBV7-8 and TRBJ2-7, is GAGVSQSPRYKVAKRGQDVALRCDPISGHVSLFWYQQALGQGPEFLTYFQNEAQLDKSGLPSDRFFAERPEGSVSTLKIQRTQQEDSAVYLCASSLEGTGGIREQYFGPGTRLTVT.